This T cell receptor (beta chain) was captured in a study of tumor-infiltrating lymphocytes in primary liver carcinoma (dated by TCRdb to 2017 to 2019). About the investigation overall: Of the five patients, three men and two women aged 30 to 69 years, four had hepatocellular carcinoma and one had combined HCC and intrahepatic cholangiocarcinoma. Each sample produced about 3.5 to 7.5 million productive TCRbeta reads, and read depth showed no significant difference between tissue types. Repertoires from technical replicates were highly reproducible, with mean shared-clone rates roughly 0.87 and correlation coefficients above 0.98. TCRbeta repertoire sequencing, expression microarrays and whole-exome sequencing were combined in the study across five regions of each liver tumor, with adjacent normal tissue and blood also included. To link TCRbeta repertoire diversity with the local molecular phenotype, the roughly 23 tumor region samples were profiled using Agilent mRNA microarrays. The five patients had tumors of stage T1-T3 N0M0, with maximum diameters ranging from roughly 4.2 to 11 cm. TCRbeta repertoire sequencing covered 35 or so specimens from 5 patients: 25 tumor regions, 5 adjacent noncancerous liver tissues and 5 peripheral blood samples. The study at large found these results: Only about 7-24% of top clones were present in all five regions of a tumor, suggesting spatial heterogeneity of tumor-infiltrating T cells. The top 250 clones accounted for a significantly greater share of the repertoire in tumors than in blood (p = 0.039). The study included only five patients, and the authors note findings should be validated in a larger study. Repertoire overlap was found to be higher between tumor regions (mean approximately 35%) than between tumor-adjacent (about 17%) or tumor-blood (14%) pairs, consistent with antigen-driven expansion. Comparison of CD4+ and CD8+ T cell repertoires was precluded by the use of bulk unsorted samples. Because only the TCR beta chain was sequenced and unpaired alpha chains were not captured, true repertoire diversity is likely underestimated.

Without any cell sorting, total RNA and DNA were co-extracted from about 20-30 mg of bulk tissue using the AllPrep DNA/RNA mini kit. Surgical resection was performed in China between November 2015 and March 2016 on about 5 patients with histopathologically diagnosed primary liver carcinoma. Chronic HBV infection was present in the patients, and the patients were treatment-naive at sampling. Five spatially separated regions were sampled from each tumor: the superior, inferior, left-lateral and right-lateral poles, plus the tumor centre. Histological examination found more than 75% viable tumor cells in every tumor sample. Fresh tumor and adjacent tissue pieces were bisected, with one half stored in RNAlater at -80 degrees C and the other half sent for histology. Using a constant-region primer and ProtoScript II reverse transcriptase, TCRbeta-specific cDNA was reverse-transcribed from about 0.45 ug total RNA. Three nested multiplex PCR rounds, following a slightly modified ARM-PCR procedure, were used to build the TCRbeta libraries. The first two PCR rounds used multiplex TRBV1-TRBV30 forward primers with a Cbeta reverse primer, each for about 10 cycles. Sample barcodes and Illumina adapters were added in a final 25-cycle PCR with Deep VentR polymerase. Amplicons of 200-500 bp were gel-purified with a QIAquick gel extraction kit before sequencing. The TCRbeta amplicons were sequenced with 250-bp paired-end reads on an Illumina HiSeq 2500. The study's processing was this. Reads were quality-trimmed with Trimmomatic v0.33, and paired reads were merged with FLASH v1.2.11 to recover full CDR3 sequences. MiGEC v1.2.1b assigned V, D and J germline segments to the rearranged TCRbeta sequences. Clonotype statistics and Shannon-Wiener diversity indices were calculated with VDJtools v1.0.0. Except for diversity analysis, only each sample's 250 most abundant clonotypes were used in subsequent analyses to reduce sampling bias. TCRdb handled the public reads itself, with Q25 trimming in fastp and clone calling in MiXCR, and kept productive beta chains. Merged by CDR3 protein, the rows form single entries marked with the most common genes and DNA. TCRdb, rather than the study authors, made the V and J calls. The sample data list some 190,000 distinct CDR3 sequences, and just under 85% of these were observed just once. 15% to 20% of the sample goes to the ten largest clones.

Per the germline V gene, MNHEY is the CDR1 and SVGAGI is the CDR2. The CDR3 starts with the cysteine, ends with the phenylalanine, and has 13 residues. The sequence is cut down to CDR3 DNA, 39 bases in frame from base 1. Trimming costs V 8 bases and J 1 base, and their ends lie 9 bases apart. Worth noting for this clonotype: The antigen this receptor binds is unknown. Base qualities are not provided; no much larger clone lies one nucleotide away.

The specimen was tumor tissue from primary liver carcinoma. The chain employs TRBV6-5 and TRBJ1-5; the D gene is unclear. The clonotype was recovered from a man aged 40-49 years with primary liver carcinoma and hepatitis B virus infection. The bases read TGTGCCAGCGAGGACGGAAGCAATCAGCCCCAGCATTTT. Its translation reads: CASEDGSNQPQHF.